This T cell receptor (beta chain) was identified during a study of T cells in Graves' hyperthyroidism and ophthalmopathy. Study-level results: Most expanded thyroid clonotypes above 0.001 recurred in blood. Ophthalmopathy stood apart from stable hyperthyroidism in a 13 V-J model.

Worth noting for this clonotype: Its antigen is currently unknown.

RNA transcripts gave rise to amplified TCR beta CDR3 regions. A set of HTBI primers served as the primers for a first-round RT-PCR of the TCR CDR3. TCRdb re-analysed the multiplex PCR reads in MiXCR, keeping a single row per CDR3 protein. In the table there are 450,000 to 700,000 distinct CDR3 sequences, more than 45% of which are singletons. The TCR originated in an adult woman with Graves' disease, either hyperthyroidism or ophthalmopathy (not recorded which). The sequencing input was peripheral blood or thyroid tissue (not recorded which).

In nucleotides, the CDR3 is TGTGCCATCAGTTTATGGGACAGGGAGGGCGGCTACACCTTC. Its protein is CAISLWDREGGYTF. The rearrangement uses TRBV10-3 and TRBJ1-2; 9 bases are a match to TRBD1. The CDR3 length is 14 residues. V gave up 5 bases and J gave up 8 bases; unmatched junction bases: 9. Germline CDR1 reads ENHRY; CDR2 reads SYGVKD.